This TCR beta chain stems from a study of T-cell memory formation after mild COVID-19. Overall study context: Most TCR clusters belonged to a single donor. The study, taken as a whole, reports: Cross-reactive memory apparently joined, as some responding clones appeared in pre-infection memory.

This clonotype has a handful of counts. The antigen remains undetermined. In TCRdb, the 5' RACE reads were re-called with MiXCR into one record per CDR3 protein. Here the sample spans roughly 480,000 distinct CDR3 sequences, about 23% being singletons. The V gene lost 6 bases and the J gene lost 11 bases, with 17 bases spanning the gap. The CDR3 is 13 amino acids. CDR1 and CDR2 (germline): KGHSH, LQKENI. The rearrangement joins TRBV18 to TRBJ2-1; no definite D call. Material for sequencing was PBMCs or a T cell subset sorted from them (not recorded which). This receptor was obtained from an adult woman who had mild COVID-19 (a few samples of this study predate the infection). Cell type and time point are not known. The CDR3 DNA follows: TGTGCCAGCTCGCCTGACTCGTCACTCCAGCAGTTCTTC. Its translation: CASSPDSSLQQFF.